Sequencing of this TCR beta chain was carried out in a study of molecular identifiers for immune sequencing clone quantification (dated by TCRdb to 2016 to 2019). In terms of the full investigation: In a replicate experiment, RNA from around 18,000 or 91,000 naive CD8 T cells was split into five aliquots, four of which were sequenced. The study was a methods study using CD8 T cells to benchmark molecular-identifier clustering-based TCR repertoire sequencing (MIDCIRS) and TCR RNA copy counting.

This clonotype was seen a few times. Its antigen target is currently unknown. No much larger clone exists at a distance of one base, and base qualities are not known. Libraries of naive CD8 T cells were built from approximately 20,000 to 1,000,000 sorted cells, with 10%, 30% or 50% of the purified RNA used. Naive CD8 T cells were FACS-sorted as CD8+CD4-CCR7+CD45RA+ on a BD FACSAria II into RLT Plus buffer. More than 8 TCR copies' worth of Jurkat RNA were spiked into roughly 17,000-1,100,000 naive CD8 T cell samples to test detection sensitivity. Enrichment of CD8 T cells was performed with RosetteSep CD8+ T Cell Enrichment Cocktail and Ficoll-Paque, after which ACK red cell lysis was carried out. The CDR3 covers 16 residues, taking in both the cysteine and the phenylalanine. Only the CDR3 DNA stays, 48 bases, in frame from base 1. At the junction V is shortened by 1 base and J by 6 bases; bases outside the gene matches: 12. The germline V gene provides CDR1 SGHRS and CDR2 YFSETQ.

On the study overall, not on this receptor specifically: Spiked-in Jurkat TCR RNA equivalent to a single cell was reported to be detectable even among 850,000 to 1,000,000 naive CD8 T cells. About 3 recovered TCR RNA copies per cell were obtained by modeling, versus around 10 by digital PCR, implying a capture efficiency of 25% to 35%. Without barcode sub-clustering, chimeric consensus sequences inflated TCR diversity; chimeras reached as high as 47%. Highly expanded clone sizes could be underestimated if identical TCR molecules share a barcode. In CMV-specific effector cells, clones with more than 20 RNA copies accounted for over 97% of molecules, whereas in naive cells such clones accounted for under 1%. Spiked-in Jurkat TCR RNA (around nine copies' worth), which is not part of the donor repertoire, was contained in the naive libraries.

Receptors were amplified or captured by PCR. This sample was sequenced with a NextSeq 500. Bulk TCR libraries were prepared as previously described, using TCR primers listed in Table S5. Total RNA was purified with the Qiagen AllPrep DNA/RNA kit. Before analysis, reads from multiple sequencing runs of one library were combined. Per the source publication's procedure: Only reads with exact TCR constant sequence were kept, trimmed to 150 nt, and grouped by their 12-nt molecular barcodes. Reads in each barcode group were sub-clustered using a 15% Levenshtein threshold, and a quality-weighted consensus sequence was built for each RNA molecule. Non-functional sequences were excluded, and lower-count sequences lying one edit away from another sequence were also excluded. Barcode sub-clusters with fewer than 20% of the maximum read count were removed, based on fitting two negative binomial distributions. TCRdb reran the public reads through fastp at Q25 and MiXCR, keeping productive beta chains. When rows share a CDR3 protein, they turn into one entry using the most common DNA and genes. The V and J calls come from TCRdb's annotation, not from the publication. For this sample there are around 460,000 distinct CDR3 sequences; 25% appear just once. The ten biggest clones cover over 0.6% of the sample.

The sequenced material came from naive CD8+ T cells from blood, with Jurkat cell RNA spiked in. Read against the paper, the sample's cell subset or site label means: FACS-sorted CD8+CD4-CCR7+CD45RA+ naive T cells. The source of this sequence is a human donor in good health. Some libraries in this study had Jurkat cell RNA spiked in. Recombination joined TRBV5-1 with TRBJ2-7, with 8 bases aligning to TRBD2. The DNA is as follows: TGCGCCAGCAGCTTGTCTCCCGGGGGGGCTCAAGGCGAGCAGTACTTC. This encodes CASSLSPGGAQGEQYF. The reference TRBV5-1 and TRBJ2-7 proteins fill in what lies around the CDR3, so the full variable domain reads KAGVTQTPRYLIKTRGQQVTLSCSPISGHRSVSWYQQTPGQGLQFLFEYFSETQRNKGNFPGRFSGRQFSNSRSEMNVSTLELGDSALYLCASSLSPGGAQGEQYFGPGTRLTVT.